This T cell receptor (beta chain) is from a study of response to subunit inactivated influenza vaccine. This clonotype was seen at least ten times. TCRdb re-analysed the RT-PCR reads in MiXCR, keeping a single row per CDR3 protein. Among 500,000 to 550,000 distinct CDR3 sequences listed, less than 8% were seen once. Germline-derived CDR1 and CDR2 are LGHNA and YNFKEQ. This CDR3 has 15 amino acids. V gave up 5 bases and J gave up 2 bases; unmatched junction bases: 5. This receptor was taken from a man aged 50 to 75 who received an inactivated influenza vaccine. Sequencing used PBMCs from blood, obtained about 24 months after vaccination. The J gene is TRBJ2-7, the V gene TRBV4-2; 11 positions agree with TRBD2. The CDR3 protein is CASSLAGGTTYEQYF. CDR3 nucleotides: TGTGCCAGCAGCTTAGCGGGGGGGACGACCTACGAGCAGTACTTC.